These 6 T cell receptor beta chains share one sample of origin, sequenced in a study of glioma-infiltrating T cells. The iRepertoire nested amplicon-rescue multiplex PCR amplified TCR alpha and beta CDR3s from RNA. In TCRdb, the multiplex PCR reads were re-called with MiXCR into one record per CDR3 protein. The sample contains about 10,000 distinct CDR3 sequences, under 65% of which appear only once. Material for sequencing was glioma tissue, nonneoplastic brain tissue, or PBMCs (not recorded which). The receptors stem from a human donor with low-grade glioma or glioblastoma, undergoing nonglioma brain surgery, or in good health (not recorded which).

About this clonotype: One end of the junction fails to match germline, which may point to a read error. J is TRBJ2-7 and V is TRBV7-3, with D uncertain. This CDR3 has 13 amino acids. Germline V lookup: CDR1 SGHTA, CDR2 FQGTGA. The CDR3 is CDSSSWDGNEQYF. The CDR3 DNA sequence: TGTGACAGCAGCTCCTGGGATGGAAACGAGCAGTACTTC.

In its sample, this clonotype was seen many times. It may be a read error: a sequence one base away is much more abundant. The chain combines TRBV28 with TRBJ2-2, with 7 bases that match TRBD2. Germline-derived CDR1 and CDR2 are MDHEN and SYDVKM. The CDR3 contains 18 residues. The V gene end was trimmed by 4 bases and the J gene end by 0 bases; junction bases not matched to a gene: 11. Here the CDR3 reads CASSSGLRDYANTGELFF. Here the CDR3 DNA reads TGTGCCAGCAGTTCCGGTTTGAGGGACTACGCGAACACCGGGGAGCTGTTTTTT. Full variable domain (remainder filled in from reference TRBV28 and TRBJ2-2): DVKVTQSSRYLVKRTGEKVFLECVQDMDHENMFWYRQDPGLGLRLIYFSYDVKMKEKGDIPEGYSVSREKKERFSLILESASTNQTSMYLCASSSGLRDYANTGELFFGEGSRLTVL.

Details on this clonotype: An end of the junction differs from the germline gene, which may be a read error. The chain combines TRBV10-1 with TRBJ2-1; TRBD2 matches 11 bases. CDR1 and CDR2 (germline): WNHNN, SYGVQD (reference sequence). The CDR3 length is 16 residues. CDR3 DNA: TGCTCCAGCAGCCCCGAACTAGCGGGAGTAACGAATGAGCAGTTCTTC. Translation gives CSSSPELAGVTNEQFF.

This clonotype came up many times. This chain connects TRBV4-1 to TRBJ2-7, with D unclear. Germline CDR1 reads MGHRA; CDR2 reads YSYEKL. This CDR3 region has 17 residues. V lost 0 bases to trimming and J lost 6 bases, with 21 bases between them. CDR3 in amino acids: CASSQDTSGRSTSEQYF. CDR3 nucleotide sequence: TGCGCCAGCAGCCAAGATACGTCTGGCAGGAGCACGAGCGAGCAGTACTTC.

This clonotype was seen just once. The genes are TRBV28 and TRBJ1-1; D is unclear. Germline CDR1 and CDR2: MDHEN and SYDVKM. CDR3 length equals 11 residues. V was pared by 8 bases and J by 5 bases, with 9 bases between. The CDR3 protein is CASGRKTEAFF. The CDR3 coding sequence is TGTGCCAGCGGCCGAAAAACTGAAGCTTTCTTT.

This chain joins TRBV12-3 or TRBV12-4 and TRBJ1-5; D unresolved. This CDR3 has 18 residues. V shed 6 bases and J shed 1 base, with 22 bases lying between them. The CDR3 DNA reads as TGTGCCAGCAGCTACACTATAACAACATGGGTGAGCAATCAGCCCCAGCATTTT. Translated: CASSYTITTWVSNQPQHF.